This TCR beta chain was observed in a study of T-cell memory formation after mild COVID-19. Whole-study context: TCR clusters mostly belonged to single donors. Study conclusions and caveats: The appearance of some responding clones in pre-infection memory suggested that cross-reactive memory joined.

One entry per CDR3 protein results from TCRdb running MiXCR on the 5' RACE reads. The sample has around 440,000 distinct CDR3 sequences, over 15% seen once. About this clonotype itself: What it recognizes is unknown.

The sample taken for sequencing was PBMCs or a T cell subset sorted from them (not recorded which). This clonotype was obtained from an adult woman who had mild COVID-19 (a few samples of this study predate the infection). Cell type and time point are not known.

This chain's CDR3 is CASSSEGNTEAFF. CDR3 nucleotides: TGCGCCAGCAGCTCAGAAGGGAACACTGAAGCTTTCTTT. The gene calls are TRBV5-1 and TRBJ1-1; D gene ambiguous. The CDR3 is 13 amino acids. CDR1 and CDR2 from the germline V gene are SGHRS and YFSETQ. Trimming shortened V by 3 bases and J by 1 base, and 7 bases separated the two germline ends.